The 18 T cell receptor beta chains in this list originate from one sample, sequenced in a study of blood T cells in healthy people across ages (dated by TCRdb to between 2015 and 2017). Receptors were amplified or captured by 5' RACE. The sample was run on an Illumina HiSeq 2500. A second roughly 6 to 11 cycle PCR used a sample-barcoded 5' primer and a J-beta primer mix. Clones were called with MiXCR by TCRdb after fastp trimmed the public reads at Q25, and only in-frame beta chains were retained. Under each unique CDR3 protein, matching rows form one entry showing the most common genes and DNA. The sample table contains about 970,000 distinct CDR3 sequences; only one count was recorded for roughly 51% of them. The ten largest clones capture around 21% of the sample. The sequencing input was blood. The receptor source for this set is a woman aged 55-69 years in good health.

The gene calls are TRBV5-6 and TRBJ2-1, with D unclear. The CDR3 covers 12 residues. Germline V lookup: CDR1 SGHDT, CDR2 YYEEEE. The germline V and J ends were trimmed by 0 bases and 10 bases, with 8 bases remaining between them. The DNA for the CDR3 is TGTGCCAGCAGCTTGGGGGTTTGGGAGCAGTTCTTC. Translated, it gives CASSLGVWEQFF.

V and J are TRBV6-4 and TRBJ2-3, with D tentatively TRBD1 or TRBD2 (5 bases each). Trimming removed 2 bases at V and 2 bases at J, with 11 bases between. The CDR3 length is 15 residues. The V gene's germline CDR1 is MRHNA and CDR2 SNTAGT. CDR3 protein: CASSDEGLHTDTQYF. For the CDR3, the DNA is TGTGCCAGCAGTGACGAGGGGCTTCACACAGATACGCAGTATTTT.

This clonotype has a handful of counts. The chain employs TRBV5-1 and TRBJ2-1; the D gene could be TRBD1 or TRBD2 (5 bases each). The germline gives CDR1 SGHRS, CDR2 YFSETQ. The V gene lost 4 bases and the J gene lost 4 bases, with 12 bases spanning the gap. CDR3 length: 14 amino acids. CDR3 amino acids: CASSGAGGYNEQFF. The CDR3 DNA is TGCGCCAGCAGCGGAGCTGGGGGTTACAATGAGCAGTTCTTC.

The chain combines TRBV29-1 with TRBJ2-5; TRBD2 agrees at 8 bases. J lost 5 bases, V lost 5 bases, and 7 bases had no gene match. The germline gives CDR1 SQVTM, CDR2 ANQGSEA. The CDR3 sequence is 13 residues long. CDR3: CSVPGLVGETQYF. CDR3 DNA sequence: TGCAGCGTTCCGGGACTAGTGGGTGAGACCCAGTACTTC.

This clonotype showed up just a few times. The rearrangement joins TRBV7-9 to TRBJ1-2, with no clear D. Germline V gene data show CDR1 as SEHNR and CDR2 as FQNEAQ (reference sequence). The V end was cut by 0 bases, the J end by 3 bases, with 8 bases between. This CDR3 contains 14 residues. The CDR3 DNA reads TGTGCCAGCAGCTTAGCAGGCCTTTACTATGGCTACACCTTC. Its protein is CASSLAGLYYGYTF.

On this clonotype itself: One end of the junction fails to match germline, which may point to a read error. The rearrangement uses TRBV20-1 and TRBJ2-1, with no clear D. The J call is uncertain, as TRBJ2-7 better fits the DNA end. This CDR3 spans 12 amino acids. Germline-derived CDR1 and CDR2 are DFQATT and SNEGSKA (reference sequence). CDR3 residues: CSAYILSYKQYF. In DNA form, the CDR3 reads TGCAGTGCATATATTCTCTCCTACAAGCAGTACTTC.

The gene calls are TRBV6-6 and TRBJ2-1, with TRBD2 matching 13 bases. V was pared by 5 bases and J by 10 bases, with 8 bases of the junction left unmatched. The CDR3 loop spans 15 amino acids. Germline-derived CDR1 and CDR2 are MNHNY and SVGAGI (reference sequence). CDR3 sequence (DNA): TGTGCCAGCAGTGGCAGGACTAGCGGGAGTGGGGAGCAGTTCTTC. Its translation is CASSGRTSGSGEQFF.

The chain carries TRBV20-1 and TRBJ1-2; D unclear. Germline loops: CDR1 DFQATT, CDR2 SNEGSKA (reference sequence). The CDR3 spans 12 residues. Trimming stripped 2 bases from V and 1 base from J, with 5 bases between. As DNA, the CDR3 is TGCAGTGCTAGACAATTTAACTATGGCTACACCTTC. As protein: CSARQFNYGYTF.

The sample holds a few counts of this clonotype. The chain couples TRBV5-1 to TRBJ2-1; D perhaps matches TRBD2 (6 bases). Deletions cut 4 bases from V and 6 bases from J, with 14 bases between. Germline V gives CDR1 SGHRS, CDR2 YFSETQ. The CDR3 is made up of 14 amino acids. The CDR3 here is CASSTLTSPNEQFF. The CDR3 coding sequence is TGCGCCAGCAGCACCCTGACTAGTCCCAATGAGCAGTTCTTC.

This rearrangement joins TRBV28 to TRBJ2-5, with 7 bases aligning to TRBD2. CDR1 MDHEN and CDR2 SYDVKM come from the germline V gene. The CDR3 loop spans 14 amino acids. V lost 3 bases to trimming and J lost 7 bases; unmatched junction nucleotides: 8. The CDR3 sequence is CASSFSQGEGTQYF. CDR3 nucleotides: TGTGCCAGCAGTTTCTCGCAAGGGGAGGGGACCCAGTACTTC.

A word on this clonotype: Being one base from a much bigger clone, this may be a read error. This chain connects TRBV6-5 to TRBJ2-1; unclear D gene. In germline, CDR1 is MNHEY, CDR2 SVGAGI. The CDR3 sequence is 12 residues long. Trimming took off 6 bases at V and 3 bases at J, with 6 bases between the two ends. The CDR3 reads CASRSDYNEQFF. The CDR3 DNA follows: TGTGCCAGCAGGTCGGACTACAATGAGCAGTTCTTC.

This clonotype appeared a few times. The rearrangement links TRBV6-6 to TRBJ2-7, with 9 bases matching TRBD1. CDR1 and CDR2 from the germline V gene are MNHNY and SVGAGI (reference sequence). This CDR3 has 14 residues. After removal of 6 bases from V and 3 bases from J, the junction contained 6 bases not matched to a gene. The CDR3 loop reads CASRSRDRVYEQYF. CDR3 DNA sequence: TGTGCCAGCAGGTCCCGGGACAGGGTCTACGAGCAGTACTTC.

The chain uses TRBV9 and TRBJ2-1; perhaps D is TRBD1 or TRBD2 (5 bases each). Germline loops: CDR1 SGDLS, CDR2 YYNGEE. Trimming removed 2 bases from V and 10 bases from J, with 19 bases in between. The CDR3 is made up of 15 amino acids. The CDR3 spells CASSVGTAGNREQFF. The CDR3, as DNA: TGTGCCAGCAGCGTCGGGACGGCAGGCAATAGGGAGCAGTTCTTC.

This clonotype was detected only a few times. The chain is built from TRBV21-1 and TRBJ2-7; the D call in the table, TRBD1, was not verified against the DNA. TRBV21-1 is a recognized pseudogene. The CDR3 is 14 residues long. In nucleotides, the CDR3 is TGTGCCAGCAACCGGACAGGGGATCCCTACGAGCAGTACTTC. Amino acid sequence: CASNRTGDPYEQYF.

This clonotype was seen a handful of times. This chain connects TRBV3-1 to TRBJ2-1; D gene ambiguous. V was trimmed by 5 bases and J by 7 bases, leaving 9 bases between them. This CDR3 is built from 12 residues. Germline values: CDR1 LGHDT, CDR2 YNNKEL (reference sequence). The CDR3 DNA sequence: TGTGCCAGCAGCAAAGCTTGGAATGAGCAGTTCTTC. Translating gives CASSKAWNEQFF.

The chain joins TRBV28 to TRBJ1-4; D is possibly TRBD1 (5 bases). V lost 2 bases and J lost 6, with 13 bases in between. The V gene's germline CDR1 is MDHEN and CDR2 SYDVKM. This CDR3 contains 15 residues. CDR3 DNA sequence: TGTGCCAGCAGTTTAAGGGGAGTGGGATATGAAAAACTGTTTTTT. This encodes CASSLRGVGYEKLFF.

The V call is TRBV5-1, the J call TRBJ2-1; 9 nucleotides line up with TRBD2. The V gene end was trimmed by 2 bases and the J gene end by 12 bases; junction bases not matched to a gene: 15. Germline assignment: CDR1 SGHRS and CDR2 YFSETQ. This CDR3 contains 16 residues. The CDR3 protein is CASSLTGDSAGGSQFF. CDR3 in DNA: TGCGCCAGCAGCTTAACAGGGGACTCAGCGGGAGGTTCGCAGTTCTTC.

The rearrangement uses TRBV5-6 and TRBJ2-1, with 10 nucleotides matching TRBD2. In germline, CDR1 is SGHDT, CDR2 YYEEEE. J lost 9 bases, V lost 2 bases, and 8 bases had no gene match. The CDR3 loop spans 15 amino acids. The CDR3 nucleotides are TGTGCCAGCAGCTTAGCGGGAGGGTTTCAAGTTGAGCAGTTCTTC. Its translation is CASSLAGGFQVEQFF.